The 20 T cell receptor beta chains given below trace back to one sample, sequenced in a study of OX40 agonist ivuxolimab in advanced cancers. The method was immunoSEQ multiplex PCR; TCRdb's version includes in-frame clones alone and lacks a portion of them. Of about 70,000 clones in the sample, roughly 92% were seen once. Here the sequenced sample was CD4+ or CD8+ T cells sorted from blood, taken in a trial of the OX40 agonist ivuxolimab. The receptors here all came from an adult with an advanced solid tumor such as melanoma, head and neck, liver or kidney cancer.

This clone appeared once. The CDR3 reads CASSLIHGEIYGYTF. The CDR3 region has the DNA TGTGCCAGCAGCTTAATTCATGGGGAGATCTATGGCTACACCTTC. This chain links TRBV7-2 with TRBJ1-2, with D uncertain. Germline V gives CDR1 SGHTA, CDR2 FQGNSA. V lost 2 bases and J 4 bases, leaving 14 bases between the germline ends. CDR3 length equals 15 residues.

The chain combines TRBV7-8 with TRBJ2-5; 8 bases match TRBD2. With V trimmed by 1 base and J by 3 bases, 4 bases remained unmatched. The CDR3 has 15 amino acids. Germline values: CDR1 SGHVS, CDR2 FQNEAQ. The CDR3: CASSLVSAGEETQYF. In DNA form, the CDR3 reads TGTGCCAGCAGCTTAGTGTCAGCGGGAGAAGAGACCCAGTACTTC. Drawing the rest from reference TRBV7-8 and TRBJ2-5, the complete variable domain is GAGVSQSPRYKVAKRGQDVALRCDPISGHVSLFWYQQALGQGPEFLTYFQNEAQLDKSGLPSDRFFAERPEGSVSTLKIQRTQQEDSAVYLCASSLVSAGEETQYFGPGTRLLVL.

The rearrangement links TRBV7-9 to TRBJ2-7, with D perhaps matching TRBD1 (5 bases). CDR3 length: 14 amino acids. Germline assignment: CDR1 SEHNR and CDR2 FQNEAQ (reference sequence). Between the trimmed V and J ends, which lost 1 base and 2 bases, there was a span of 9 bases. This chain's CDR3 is CASSLGRATYEQYF. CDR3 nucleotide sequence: TGTGCCAGCAGCTTAGGCAGGGCAACCTACGAGCAGTACTTC. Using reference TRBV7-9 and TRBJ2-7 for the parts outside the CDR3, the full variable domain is DTGVSQNPRHKITKRGQNVTFRCDPISEHNRLYWYRQTLGQGPEFLTYFQNEAQLEKSRLLSDRFSAERPKGSFSTLEIQRTEQGDSAMYLCASSLGRATYEQYFGPGTRLTVT.

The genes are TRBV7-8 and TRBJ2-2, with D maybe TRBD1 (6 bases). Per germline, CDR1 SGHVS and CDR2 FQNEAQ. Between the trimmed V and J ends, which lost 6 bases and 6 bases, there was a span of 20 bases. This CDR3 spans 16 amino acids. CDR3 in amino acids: CASRANYGRQAGELFF. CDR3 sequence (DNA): TGTGCCAGCAGAGCAAATTACGGAAGACAGGCCGGGGAGCTGTTTTTT.

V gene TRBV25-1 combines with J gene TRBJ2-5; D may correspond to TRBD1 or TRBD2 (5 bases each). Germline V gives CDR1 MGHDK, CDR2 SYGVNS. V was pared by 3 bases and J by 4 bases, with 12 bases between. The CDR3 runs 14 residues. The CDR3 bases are TGTGCCAGCAGTGAGAGGGTGGGGCCAGAGACCCAGTACTTC. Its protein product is CASSERVGPETQYF.

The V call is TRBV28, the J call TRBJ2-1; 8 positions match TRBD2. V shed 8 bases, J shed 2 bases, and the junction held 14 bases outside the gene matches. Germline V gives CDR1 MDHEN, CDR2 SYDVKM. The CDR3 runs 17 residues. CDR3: CASGRPSGPGAYNEQFF. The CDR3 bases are TGTGCCAGCGGCCGTCCTAGCGGGCCAGGGGCCTACAATGAGCAGTTCTTC.

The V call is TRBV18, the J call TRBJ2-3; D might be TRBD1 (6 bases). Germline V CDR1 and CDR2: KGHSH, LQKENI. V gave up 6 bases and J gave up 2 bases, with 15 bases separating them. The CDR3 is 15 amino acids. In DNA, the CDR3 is TGTGCCAGCTCCAGTGACAGGACCTTCACAGATACGCAGTATTTT. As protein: CASSSDRTFTDTQYF.

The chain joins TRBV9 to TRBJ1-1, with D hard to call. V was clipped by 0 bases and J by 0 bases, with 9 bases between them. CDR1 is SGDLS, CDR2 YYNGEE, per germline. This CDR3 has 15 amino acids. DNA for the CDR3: TGTGCCAGCAGCGTAGGTTTAGTCGTGAACACTGAAGCTTTCTTT. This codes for CASSVGLVVNTEAFF.

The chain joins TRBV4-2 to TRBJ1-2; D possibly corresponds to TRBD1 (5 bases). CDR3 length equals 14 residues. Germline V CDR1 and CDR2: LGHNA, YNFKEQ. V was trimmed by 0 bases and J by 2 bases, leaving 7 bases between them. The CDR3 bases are TGTGCCAGCAGCCAAGATCGGGGGAACTATGGCTACACCTTC. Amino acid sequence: CASSQDRGNYGYTF.

CDR3 bases: TGTGCCAGCAGCTTGGGGACAGCCTCCTATGGCTACACCTTC. Translating gives CASSLGTASYGYTF. The chain recombines TRBV5-6 with TRBJ1-2; D is perhaps TRBD1 (6 bases). V lost 0 bases and J lost 4, with 10 bases in between. The germline gives CDR1 SGHDT, CDR2 YYEEEE. The CDR3 totals 14 residues.

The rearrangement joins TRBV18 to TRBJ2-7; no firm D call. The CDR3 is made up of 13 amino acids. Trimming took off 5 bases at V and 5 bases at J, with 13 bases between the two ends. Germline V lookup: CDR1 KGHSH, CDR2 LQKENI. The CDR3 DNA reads TGTGCCAGCTCAAGGCAGAGAGTCAACGAGCAGTACTTC. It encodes CASSRQRVNEQYF.

The CDR3 region has the DNA TGTGCCAGCTCACCAGCCCGGGGACGGGTAGAGGGCTACACCTTC. Translation gives CASSPARGRVEGYTF. The gene calls are TRBV18 and TRBJ1-2, with D possibly TRBD1 on 5 matching bases. The CDR3 sequence is 15 residues long. Trimming took off 2 bases at V and 8 bases at J, with 18 bases between the two ends. Germline V lookup: CDR1 KGHSH, CDR2 LQKENI.

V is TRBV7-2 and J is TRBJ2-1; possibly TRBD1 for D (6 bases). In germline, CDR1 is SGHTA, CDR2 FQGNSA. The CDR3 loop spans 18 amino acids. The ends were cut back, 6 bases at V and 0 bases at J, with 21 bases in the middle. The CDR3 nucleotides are TGTGCCAGCAGTCTCCGGGACACTCAACAGGGCTCCTACAATGAGCAGTTCTTC. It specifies CASSLRDTQQGSYNEQFF.

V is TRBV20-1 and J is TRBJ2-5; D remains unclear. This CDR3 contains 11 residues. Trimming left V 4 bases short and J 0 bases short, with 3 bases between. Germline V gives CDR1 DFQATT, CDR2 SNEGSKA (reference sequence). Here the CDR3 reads CSAMYQETQYF. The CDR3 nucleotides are TGCAGTGCTATGTACCAAGAGACCCAGTACTTC.

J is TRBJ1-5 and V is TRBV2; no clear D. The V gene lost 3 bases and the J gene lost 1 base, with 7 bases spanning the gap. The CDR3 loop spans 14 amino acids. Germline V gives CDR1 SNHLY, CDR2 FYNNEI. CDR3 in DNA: TGTGCCAGCAGTGAGGAGGTGAGCAATCAGCCCCAGCATTTT. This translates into CASSEEVSNQPQHF. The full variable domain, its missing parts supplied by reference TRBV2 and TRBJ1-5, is EPEVTQTPSHQVTQMGQEVILRCVPISNHLYFYWYRQILGQKVEFLVSFYNNEISEKSEIFDDQFSVERPDGSNFTLKIRSTKLEDSAMYFCASSEEVSNQPQHFGDGTRLSIL.

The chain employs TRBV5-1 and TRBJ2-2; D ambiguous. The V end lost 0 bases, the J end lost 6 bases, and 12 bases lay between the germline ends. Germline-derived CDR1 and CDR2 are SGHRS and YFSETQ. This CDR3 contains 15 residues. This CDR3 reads CASSLAPTVAGELFF. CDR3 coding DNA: TGCGCCAGCAGCTTGGCCCCCACAGTAGCCGGGGAGCTGTTTTTT.

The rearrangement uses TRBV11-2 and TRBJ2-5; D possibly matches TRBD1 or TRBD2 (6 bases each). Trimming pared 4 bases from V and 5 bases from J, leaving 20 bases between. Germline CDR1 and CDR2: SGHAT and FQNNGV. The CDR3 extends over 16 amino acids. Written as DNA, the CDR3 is TGTGCCAGCAGCTCCTCCCGTACGGGGGCCAGGGAGACCCAGTACTTC. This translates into CASSSSRTGARETQYF.

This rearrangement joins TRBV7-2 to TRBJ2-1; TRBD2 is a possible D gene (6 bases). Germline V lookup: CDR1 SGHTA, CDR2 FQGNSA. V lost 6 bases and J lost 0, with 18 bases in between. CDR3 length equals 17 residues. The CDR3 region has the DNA TGTGCCAGCAGTCGTACCTTTAGCGGTAGCTCCTACAATGAGCAGTTCTTC. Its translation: CASSRTFSGSSYNEQFF.

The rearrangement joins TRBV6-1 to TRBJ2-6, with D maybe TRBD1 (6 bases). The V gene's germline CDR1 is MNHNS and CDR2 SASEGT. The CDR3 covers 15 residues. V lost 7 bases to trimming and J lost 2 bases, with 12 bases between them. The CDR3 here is CASKGDLAGANVLTF. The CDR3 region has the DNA TGTGCCAGCAAGGGGGACCTTGCTGGGGCCAACGTCCTGACTTTC.

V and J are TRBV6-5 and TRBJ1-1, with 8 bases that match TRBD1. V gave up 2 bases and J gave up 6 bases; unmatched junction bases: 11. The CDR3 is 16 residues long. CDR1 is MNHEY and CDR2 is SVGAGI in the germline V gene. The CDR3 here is CASSYRSNRGYPEAFF. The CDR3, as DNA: TGTGCCAGCAGTTACCGGTCCAACAGGGGGTACCCTGAAGCTTTCTTT.